This paragraph reports one T cell receptor (beta chain). The data belong to a study of blood T cell repertoires in COVID-19. Germline CDR1 is SGHTA and CDR2 is FQGNSA. The CDR3 consists of 15 residues. V lost 5 bases, J lost 7 bases, and 18 bases lay in between. In the original processing: Reference gene primer amplification gave nucleated cell count estimates. Libraries were prepared by immunoSEQ multiplex PCR; TCRdb keeps only in-frame clonotypes and omits some of them. From that table come the V and J calls and clone size; the DNA was used to work out D and trimming. The data show 300,000 to 450,000 clones, about 88% seen once. Enrolled through a virtual design, the participants were between 18 and 89 years of age and came from some 25 US areas. Donors in Cohort 3 counted as recovered after two negative PCRs, clearance, or symptom resolution.

This sequence was found in a woman in her late teens or twenties who had recovered from COVID-19. The gene calls are TRBV7-2 and TRBJ1-5, with D perhaps matching TRBD1 (5 bases). Material: PBMCs or T cells enriched from blood (not recorded which). In DNA form, the CDR3 reads TGTGCCAGCAGCCTAGGTCGGGGGTTGAAGCAGCCCCAGCATTTT. Protein product: CASSLGRGLKQPQHF. The full variable domain, rest sourced from reference TRBV7-2 and TRBJ1-5, is GAGVSQSPSNKVTEKGKDVELRCDPISGHTALYWYRQSLGQGLEFLIYFQGNSAPDKSGLPSDRFSAERTGGSVSTLTIQRTQQEDSAVYLCASSLGRGLKQPQHFGDGTRLSIL.